A selection of T cell receptor beta chains follows, all from one sample in a study of T cell responses to AZD1222 COVID-19 vaccine. Assay used: immunoSEQ multiplex PCR; TCRdb lists only in-frame clones, some missing. The sample carries 140,000 or so clones, about 89% recorded once. The specimen comprised peripheral blood, sampled 28 days after the second dose of the MenACWY control vaccine. Every receptor here comes from an adult who received the MenACWY meningococcal vaccine as a control. CDR3s leave out the opening cysteine and the closing phenylalanine or tryptophan.

TRBJ2-2 | TRBV11-1 | ASTSDRGLGTGELF
TRBJ2-7 | TRBV28 | ASRRQGPTYEQY
TRBJ1-3 | TRBV4-3 | ASSQDRNENTIY
TRBJ1-1 | TRBV7-3 | ASSSGGTEAF
TRBJ2-5 | TRBV29-1 | SVWDREETQY
TRBJ1-6 | TRBV7-6 | ASSSRLDSPLH
TRBJ2-7 | TRBV18 | ASSIKQGASYEQY
TRBJ1-1 | TRBV2 | ASSRRDTEAF
TRBJ1-1 | TRBV29-1 | SVRGTGGRVSEAF
TRBJ1-6 | TRBV27 | ASSLTGLNSPLH
TRBJ1-3 | TRBV7-9 | ASSFGTSRSGNTIY
TRBJ1-1 | TRBV23-1 | ASPRERLGAF
TRBJ2-6 | TRBV5-1 | ASSLLSWANVLT